This TCR beta chain was sequenced during a study of Tregs in tolerant kidney transplant recipients. Study at large: After about 6 days with irradiated graft donor PBMCs, CFSE-labeled recipient PBMCs were FACS-sorted. Findings and limits, study-wide: Validation in larger populations is needed because few patients were studied. Expanding Tregs on activated donor B cells appeared to best identify donor-specific TCRbeta clones. No direct test of biological reproducibility was done here.

CDR3 length equals 14 residues. V shed 0 bases and J shed 8 bases, with 13 bases lying between them. Looked up from germline, CDR1 is SGHVS and CDR2 is FQNEAQ. This clone was found many times. Its target is not known. TCRdb keeps only in-frame clones here, not all; method: immunoSEQ multiplex PCR. The sample shows about 4,800 clones, about 40% of them seen only once. V and J are TRBV7-8 and TRBJ1-1; no firm D call. This TCR came from a human donor in good health. Sequencing was carried out using CD8+ T cells from blood cultured with allogeneic cells. The CDR3 region is CASSLAVSGREAFF. Written as DNA, the CDR3 is TGTGCCAGCAGCTTAGCTGTTTCGGGGAGGGAAGCTTTCTTT.